This T cell receptor beta chain is drawn from a study of blood T cell repertoires in COVID-19. Turning to the study itself: The samples span acute and convalescent COVID-19 from the United States, Italy and Spain. Sources were T cells, B-cell-depleted T cells, or PBMCs; the material itself was cDNA or gDNA.

Per the original methods: By means of reference gene primer amplification, nucleated cell counts were estimated. This table comes from immunoSEQ multiplex PCR, and its TCRdb copy is limited to in-frame clones, with some not included. Clone size and the V and J calls come from that table; the DNA yielded D and trimming. This sample has about 80,000 clones, with roughly 89% found just once. The CDR3 is made up of 15 amino acids. The germline gives CDR1 MNHEY, CDR2 SMNVEV (reference sequence). V was pared by 1 base and J by 2 bases, with 4 bases of the junction left unmatched. This rearrangement joins TRBV27 to TRBJ2-5; 7 positions agree with TRBD2. The source material was peripheral blood. The sequence was collected from a woman aged 50 to 60 in a cohort sampled during active COVID-19. CDR3 sequence (DNA): TGTGCCAGCAGTTTATGGGGGGAGGGGCAAGAGACCCAGTACTTC. Translating gives CASSLWGEGQETQYF.